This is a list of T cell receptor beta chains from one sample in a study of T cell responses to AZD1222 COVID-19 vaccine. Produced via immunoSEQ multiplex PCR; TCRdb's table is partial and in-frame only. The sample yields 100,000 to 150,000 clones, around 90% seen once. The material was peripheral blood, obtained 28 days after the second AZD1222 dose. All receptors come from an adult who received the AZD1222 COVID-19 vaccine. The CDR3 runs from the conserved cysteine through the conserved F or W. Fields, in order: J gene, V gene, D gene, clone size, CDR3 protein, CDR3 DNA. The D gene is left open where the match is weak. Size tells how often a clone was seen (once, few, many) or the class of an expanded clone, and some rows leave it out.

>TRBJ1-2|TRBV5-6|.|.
CASSLGSGGGYTF
TGTGCCAGCAGCTTGGGGTCAGGAGGGGGCTACACCTTC
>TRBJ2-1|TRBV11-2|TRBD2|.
CASSPGLAVPYNEQFF
TGTGCCAGCAGCCCCGGGCTAGCGGTTCCCTACAATGAGCAGTTCTTC
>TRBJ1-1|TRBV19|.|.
CASSPRRAEAFF
TGTGCCAGTAGTCCCCGTCGGGCTGAAGCTTTCTTT
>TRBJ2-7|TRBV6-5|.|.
CASSSLGMTYEQYF
TGTGCCAGCAGTTCCCTTGGGATGACCTACGAGCAGTACTTC
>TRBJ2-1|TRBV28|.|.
CASTLGWSSYNEQFF
TGTGCCAGCACTTTGGGTTGGAGCTCCTACAATGAGCAGTTCTTC
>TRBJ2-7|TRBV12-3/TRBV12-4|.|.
CASSLDAGVAQYF
TGTGCCAGCAGTTTAGACGCAGGGGTTGCGCAGTACTTC
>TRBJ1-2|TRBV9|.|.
CASSPREGVHGYTF
TGTGCCAGCAGCCCACGGGAGGGGGTACATGGCTACACCTTC
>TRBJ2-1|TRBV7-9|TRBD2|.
CASSPAGRVAGVVLNEQFF
TGTGCCAGCAGCCCGGCTGGCAGGGTAGCGGGAGTTGTCTTGAATGAGCAGTTCTTC
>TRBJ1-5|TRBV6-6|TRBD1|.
CASSRQGINQPQHF
TGTGCCAGCAGCCGACAGGGGATCAATCAGCCCCAGCATTTT
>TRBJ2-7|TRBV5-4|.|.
CASSVSSEAYEQYF
TGTGCCAGCAGTGTGTCCTCTGAGGCCTACGAGCAGTACTTC
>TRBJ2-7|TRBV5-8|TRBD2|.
CASSARGGSYEQYF
TGTGCCAGCAGCGCTCGGGGGGGCTCCTACGAGCAGTACTTC
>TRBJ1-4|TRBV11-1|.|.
CASSLGISEKLFF
TGTGCCAGCAGCCTCGGGATCAGCGAAAAACTGTTTTTT
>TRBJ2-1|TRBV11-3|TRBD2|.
CARIAGALIGEFF
TGTGCCAGAATAGCGGGGGCCTTAATCGGGGAGTTCTTC
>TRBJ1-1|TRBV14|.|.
CASSQEVGTARGTEAFF
TGTGCCAGCAGCCAAGAAGTGGGCACAGCTCGGGGGACTGAAGCTTTCTTT
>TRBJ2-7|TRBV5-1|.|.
CASSLRLFHEQYF
TGCGCCAGCAGCTTAAGACTATTCCACGAGCAGTACTTC
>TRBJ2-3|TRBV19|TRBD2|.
CASRLLADPSTDTQYF
TGTGCCAGTAGGCTCCTAGCGGACCCTAGCACAGATACGCAGTATTTT
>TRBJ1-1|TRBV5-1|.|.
CASSLGPMNTEAFF
TGCGCCAGCAGCTTGGGACCGATGAACACTGAAGCTTTCTTT
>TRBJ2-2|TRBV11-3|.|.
CASSLFGGLNTGELFF
TGTGCCAGCAGCTTATTTGGCGGTCTGAACACCGGGGAGCTGTTTTTT
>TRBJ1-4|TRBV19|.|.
CASRTGSEKLFF
TGTGCCAGTAGAACGGGCAGCGAAAAACTGTTTTTT
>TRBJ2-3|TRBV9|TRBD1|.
CASSVVPTGAGDTQYF
TGTGCCAGCAGCGTAGTCCCGACAGGGGCTGGAGATACGCAGTATTTT
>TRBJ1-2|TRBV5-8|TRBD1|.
CASSLGGQGFYGYTF
TGTGCCAGCAGCTTGGGGGGACAGGGTTTCTATGGCTACACCTTC
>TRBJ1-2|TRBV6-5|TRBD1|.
CASSRGQNYGYTF
TGTGCCAGCAGCCGGGGACAGAACTATGGCTACACCTTC
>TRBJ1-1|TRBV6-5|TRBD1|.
CASSYSWTGNTEAFF
TGTGCCAGCAGTTACTCTTGGACAGGGAACACTGAAGCTTTCTTT
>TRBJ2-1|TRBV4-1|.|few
CASSQGRRGASYNEQFF
TGCGCCAGCAGCCAGGGCCGACGGGGGGCATCCTACAATGAGCAGTTCTTC
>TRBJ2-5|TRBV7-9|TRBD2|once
CASSEGLAGVETQYF
TGTGCCAGCAGCGAAGGACTAGCGGGAGTAGAGACCCAGTACTTC
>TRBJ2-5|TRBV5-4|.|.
CASSRDRQETQYF
TGTGCCAGCAGCCGGGACCGCCAAGAGACCCAGTACTTC
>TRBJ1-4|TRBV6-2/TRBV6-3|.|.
CASSRAGTTNEKLFF
TGTGCCAGCAGTCGTGCCGGAACAACTAATGAAAAACTGTTTTTT
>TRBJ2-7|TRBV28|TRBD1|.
CASKIQGAYYEQYF
TGTGCCAGCAAGATCCAGGGGGCTTACTACGAGCAGTACTTC
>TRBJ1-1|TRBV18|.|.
CASSPGAMNTEAFF
TGTGCCAGCTCACCAGGGGCCATGAACACTGAAGCTTTCTTT
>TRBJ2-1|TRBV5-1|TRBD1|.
CASSQTGTGGGEQFF
TGCGCCAGCAGCCAAACCGGGACAGGGGGCGGTGAGCAGTTCTTC
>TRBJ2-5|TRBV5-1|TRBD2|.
CASSQKGSSGQETQYF
TGCGCCAGCAGCCAAAAAGGTTCTAGCGGCCAAGAGACCCAGTACTTC
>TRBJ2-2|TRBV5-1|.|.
CASSAPNTGELFF
TGCGCCAGCAGCGCCCCCAACACCGGGGAGCTGTTTTTT
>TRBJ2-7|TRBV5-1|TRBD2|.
CASSLALSGNLEQYF
TGCGCCAGCAGCTTGGCGCTTAGCGGGAACCTCGAGCAGTACTTC
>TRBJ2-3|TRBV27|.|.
CASSFGTTSTDTQYF
TGTGCCAGCAGTTTCGGGACAACTAGCACAGATACGCAGTATTTT
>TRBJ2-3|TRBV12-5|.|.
CASGMGGQKSTDTQYF
TGTGCTAGTGGGATGGGGGGACAGAAGAGCACAGATACGCAGTATTTT
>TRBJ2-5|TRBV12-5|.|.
CASGLLTGPQETQYF
TGTGCTAGTGGTTTGCTTACGGGGCCCCAAGAGACCCAGTACTTC
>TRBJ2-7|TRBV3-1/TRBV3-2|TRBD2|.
CASGTSAYEQYF
TGTGCCAGCGGTACTAGCGCCTACGAGCAGTACTTC
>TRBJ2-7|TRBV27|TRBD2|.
CASSFPPGLAGAIRQYF
TGTGCCAGCAGTTTCCCTCCGGGACTAGCGGGAGCCATTCGGCAGTACTTC
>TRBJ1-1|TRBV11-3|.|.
CASSLSVADEAFF
TGTGCCAGCAGCTTAAGTGTCGCAGACGAAGCTTTCTTT
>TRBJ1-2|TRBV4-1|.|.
CASSQEGGRGYTF
TGCGCCAGCAGCCAAGAGGGCGGACGGGGCTACACCTTC
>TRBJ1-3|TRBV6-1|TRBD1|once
CASSERQGPGNTIYF
TGTGCCAGCAGTGAACGACAGGGGCCTGGAAACACCATATATTTT
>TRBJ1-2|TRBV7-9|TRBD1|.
CASSLTGATGGGYTF
TGTGCCAGCAGCTTGACAGGGGCTACGGGCGGCGGCTACACCTTC
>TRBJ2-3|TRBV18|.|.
CASSPQDRLTPDTQYF
TGTGCCAGCTCACCACAAGACAGGCTGACCCCAGATACGCAGTATTTT
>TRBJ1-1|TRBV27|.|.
CASSLSRRQTLNTEAFF
TGTGCCAGCAGTTTATCCCGAAGACAGACCTTGAACACTGAAGCTTTCTTT